This T cell receptor beta chain was identified in a study of cytomegalovirus exposure and HLA in healthy donors. In the study overall: Earlier findings included 90 million to 120 million unique TCR beta sequences obtained from about 180 million T cells. Among approximately 390 genotyped donors, more than 65% fell in the Caucasian-associated ancestry cluster. General observations from the study: Most TCR sequences were rare, but some public TCRs occurred in many donors. Within the data, a cluster of highly shared sequence variants was likely a sequencing artifact.

Comment on this clone: Its antigen is currently unknown.

PCR used 60 Vbeta primers and 13 Jbeta primers. Only in-frame clones appear in the TCRdb table, and some are missing; sequencing was by immunoSEQ multiplex PCR. The sample consists of 160,000 or so clones, roughly 84% of them appearing once. The CDR3 is 17 amino acids. Deletions cut 0 bases from V and 1 base from J, with 15 bases between. Germline V gene sequence: CDR1 MGHRA, CDR2 YSYEKL. The sequencing input was PBMCs. This receptor was taken from a woman aged 18 to 35 in good health and CMV-seronegative. This chain connects TRBV4-1 to TRBJ1-2; D not certain. The CDR3 region has the DNA TGCGCCAGCAGCCAAGATAGGAGGGCAGGCTATAACTATGGCTACACCTTC. This gives the protein CASSQDRRAGYNYGYTF.